This T cell receptor (beta chain) was found in a study of blood T cell repertoires in COVID-19. Study details: The analysed material was cDNA or gDNA that came from T cells, B-cell-depleted T cells, or PBMCs.

Germline lookup yields CDR1 MDHEN and CDR2 SYDVKM. Losses at the gene ends were 6 bases for V and 1 base for J; bases not matched to a gene: 5. This CDR3 region has 14 residues. Authors' data handling: Cell counts per sample came from amplifying reference gene primers. The data were produced by immunoSEQ multiplex PCR, yet TCRdb's version contains in-frame clones alone and is incomplete. V and J calls and clone size are as listed in that table; D and trimming were resolved from the DNA. The table includes about 360,000 clones, around 87% detected once. This TCR was recovered from a human donor in a cohort sampled during active COVID-19. The sequencing input was peripheral blood. The chain links TRBV28 to TRBJ2-7; 8 bases agree with TRBD1. CDR3 protein: CASRERTGSYEQYF. CDR3 coding DNA: TGTGCCAGCAGGGAACGGACAGGGTCCTACGAGCAGTACTTC.